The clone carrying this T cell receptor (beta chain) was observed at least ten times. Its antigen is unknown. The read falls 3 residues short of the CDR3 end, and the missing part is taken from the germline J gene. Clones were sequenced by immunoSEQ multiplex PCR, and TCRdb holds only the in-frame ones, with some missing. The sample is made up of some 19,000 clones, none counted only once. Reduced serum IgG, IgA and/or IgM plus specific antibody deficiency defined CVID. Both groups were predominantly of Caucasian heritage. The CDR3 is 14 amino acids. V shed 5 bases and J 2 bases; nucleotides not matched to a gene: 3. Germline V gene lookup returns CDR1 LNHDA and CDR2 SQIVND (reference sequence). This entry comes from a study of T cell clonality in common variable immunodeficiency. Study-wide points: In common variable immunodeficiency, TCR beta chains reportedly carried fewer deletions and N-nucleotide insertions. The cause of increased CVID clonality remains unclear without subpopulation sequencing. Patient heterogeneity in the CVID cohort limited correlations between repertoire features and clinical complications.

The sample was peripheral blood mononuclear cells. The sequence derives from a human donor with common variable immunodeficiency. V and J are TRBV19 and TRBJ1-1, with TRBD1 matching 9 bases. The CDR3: CASSHRGLNTEAFF. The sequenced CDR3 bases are TGTGCCAGTAGTCACAGGGGGCTAAACACTGAA.